This T cell receptor (beta chain) was recorded in a study of blood T cell repertoires in COVID-19. Study-wide context: Researchers got acute and convalescent COVID-19 samples from the United States, Italy and Spain. The analysed material was cDNA or gDNA that came from T cells, B-cell-depleted T cells, or PBMCs.

Original analysis: Reference gene primers were amplified, and this amplification served to estimate nucleated cell counts. The table came from immunoSEQ multiplex PCR; TCRdb's copy has only in-frame clones and leaves some out. V, J and clone size were drawn from that table, and D and trimming were deduced from the DNA. This sample has about 210,000 clones; 92% occur once, and the top ten carry approximately 1.2%. This CDR3 region has 13 residues. Trimming stripped 3 bases from V and 5 bases from J, with 11 bases between. The V gene's germline CDR1 is SGHNT and CDR2 YYREEE (reference sequence). The receptor was derived from a man aged 25-45 years with acute or convalescent COVID-19. The J gene is TRBJ2-5, the V gene TRBV5-4, with no clear D. The sample was peripheral blood. CDR3: CASSSRFRETQYF. CDR3 bases: TGTGCCAGCAGCTCTCGATTTCGGGAGACCCAGTACTTC.